This T cell receptor (beta chain) comes out of a study of PD-1 blockade in classical Hodgkin lymphoma (dated by TCRdb to 2018 to 2021). With regard to the full study: Nivolumab dosing was 3 mg/kg intravenously every 2 weeks, continuing until either disease progression or unacceptable toxicity. The study used TCR beta sequencing and CyTOF to define a peripheral blood immune signature of response to PD-1 blockade in classical Hodgkin lymphoma. The research as a whole found: The study was restricted to a single clinical trial cohort, and the causes of repertoire differences, possibly disease activity or prior therapy, were left undefined. Baseline TCR diversity was reported to be lower in newly diagnosed patients than in healthy donors and to be lower still in relapsed/refractory patients. By C4D1, a significant rise was seen in CD4+ TCR diversity but not in CD8+ TCR diversity (p=0.0027 vs p=0.16), and the rise was most apparent among complete responders (p=0.02). Lower diversity was observed in patients in whom nivolumab was started less than 1 year after ASCT, and these patients were excluded from later analyses so that confounding by immune reconstitution would be avoided. Trial patients with a complete response had baseline diversity similar to that of newly diagnosed patients, while partial responders and progressors had significantly lower diversity.

Trimming costs V 3 bases and J 0 bases, and their ends lie 8 bases apart. The germline V gene gives CDR1 as SGHTA and CDR2 as FQGNSA. The CDR3 spans 14 residues, from the cysteine through the phenylalanine. Here the CDR3 DNA is all that survives: 42 bases in frame from base 1. Genomic DNA was isolated using the Qiagen DNeasy kit from unsorted PBMCs as well as from negatively selected CD4+ and CD8+ fractions. Amplification of TCR beta CDR3 regions was done by immunoSEQ multiplex PCR with primers that anneal to V and J segments. Amplification bias was minimized using a synthetic immune receptor repertoire, and residual bias was removed computationally after sequencing. The authors' pipeline ran thus. Repertoire diversity was quantified as the Shannon entropy index using custom Python scripts. The unsorted, CD4+ and CD8+ repertoires were each analyzed separately, with the exception of combined analyses, where CD4+ and CD8+ sequences were merged in silico. A clone counted as expanded when the clone's frequency after treatment rose at least 2-fold relative to C1D1, and clones undetected at baseline were given a pseudocount of 0.5. Singleton clones were defined as clones with 0 or 1 copy at C1D1, and non-singleton clones were defined as clones with 2 or more copies. Clones expanded in unsorted samples were labelled as CD4+, CD8+ or unknown by matching protein sequences in sorted samples from the same patient. Diversity changes from C1D1 to C4D1 were tested in paired samples using Wilcoxon tests. Held by TCRdb, this immuneACCESS table contains in-frame sequences only and omits some clones. Under half of the omission traces to an unresolved V gene where checked; the cause of the rest is unknown. From that table come the V and J calls and clone size; the DNA was used to work out D and trimming. This sample holds 20,000 to 25,000 clones; approximately 79% were observed only once. The ten biggest clones cover approximately 3% of the sample.

The sample's time point label, in plain terms: cycle 4 day 1 (C4D1), after around six weeks of nivolumab. Every trial patient had relapsed after autologous stem cell transplantation, and cohorts A, B and C differed in prior brentuximab vedotin exposure. Magnetic negative selection with a Miltenyi CD4+ T cell isolation kit was used to purify CD4+ T cells from thawed PBMCs. A total of 50 to 70 patients with relapsed/refractory classical Hodgkin lymphoma made up the trial cohort, and each patient's best overall response was complete response, partial response or progressive disease. Trial patients were treated with single-agent nivolumab in the multi-cohort phase II CheckMate 205 trial. An independent review committee assessed best overall response using the 2007 International Working Group response criteria. Trial PBMCs were collected immediately before nivolumab initiation (C1D1) and during therapy at cycle 2 day 1 and cycle 4 day 1. Peripheral blood was collected in 8 mL Vacutainer Cell Preparation Tubes, from which PBMCs were isolated by centrifugation and then cryopreserved. Purified CD4+ and CD8+ fractions were prepared only for cases in which an additional PBMC sample was available. On LS columns in a quadroMACS separator, the magnetically labelled cells were depleted, and the flow-through was collected as the purified fraction.

As regards this clone: Which antigen it targets is not known. Base qualities are not provided; no much larger clone lies one nucleotide away.

Sequenced here: CD4+ T cells from blood, sampled before the fourth cycle of nivolumab. This chain is built from TRBV7-2 and TRBJ1-1, with TRBD1 tentatively as D gene (5 bases match). The TCR was taken from a human donor with classical Hodgkin lymphoma. The bases read TGTGCCAGCAGCTTCGGGACGATGAACACTGAAGCTTTCTTT. It codes for CASSFGTMNTEAFF. The variable domain in full, with residues beyond the CDR3 obtained from the reference TRBV7-2 and TRBJ1-1 genes, is GAGVSQSPSNKVTEKGKDVELRCDPISGHTALYWYRQSLGQGLEFLIYFQGNSAPDKSGLPSDRFSAERTGGSVSTLTIQRTQQEDSAVYLCASSFGTMNTEAFFGQGTRLTVV.